The TCR beta chain described here comes from a study of tumor-infiltrating lymphocytes in oesophageal squamous cell carcinoma. This clonotype counts as medium-sized. Germline V gene sequence: CDR1 MNHEY, CDR2 SMNVEV (reference sequence). This CDR3 is 15 amino acids long. Trimming pared 2 bases from V and 4 bases from J, leaving 12 bases between. Via MiXCR, TCRdb re-called the PCR reads, giving one row per CDR3 protein. The sample holds about 9,700 distinct CDR3 sequences, about 64% seen once. The receptor was isolated from a female donor with esophageal squamous cell carcinoma. The sample comprised esophageal tumor tissue. V usage is TRBV27 and J usage is TRBJ2-1; D is undetermined. As DNA, the CDR3 is TGTGCCAGCAGTTTAGGTTTTCTAGGGTACAATGAGCAGTTCTTC. Amino acid sequence: CASSLGFLGYNEQFF.